This T cell receptor (beta chain) was recovered during a study of CD8 T cells in ankylosing spondylitis. CDR1 is SGHVS, CDR2 FQNEAQ, per germline. CDR3 length equals 15 residues. Between the trimmed V and J ends, which lost 4 bases and 3 bases, there was a span of 16 bases. General observations from the study: The authors found the disease-linked clones to be CD8+ and relatively rare in peripheral blood. Clones linked to disease were reported to show significant enrichment in matched ankylosing spondylitis synovial fluid.

The sample holds many counts of this clonotype. Antigen specificity is unknown. Researchers built TCR beta libraries using quantitative 5'-RACE with molecular barcodes. TCRdb ran MiXCR on the 5' RACE reads and lists one entry per CDR3 protein. Among around 330,000 distinct CDR3 sequences listed, around a tenth were seen once. This chain links TRBV7-8 with TRBJ2-7; tentative D call: TRBD1 (6 bases). This TCR derives from a female donor with ankylosing spondylitis or in good health (not recorded which). Material: blood, either unsorted or a sorted T cell fraction (not recorded which). CDR3 sequence (DNA): TGTGCCAGCAGCTCCCGCCAGGGGTCTGACTACGAGCAGTACTTC. Its translation: CASSSRQGSDYEQYF.